This TCR beta chain was found in a study of T cells in women clearing cervical HPV infection. Study details: Case blood was drawn when the lesion was first found; control blood after infection became undetectable. Findings of the study overall: CIN3+ cases had significantly higher TCR richness than controls; evenness did not differ.

A remark on this clone: Its target is unknown.

TCR beta CDR3 amplified by multiplex PCR from roughly 1,300 ng genomic DNA. Assay used: immunoSEQ multiplex PCR; TCRdb lists only in-frame clones, some missing. Its clone listing holds under 40,000 clones. The source is a woman between 18 and 70 years old with a cervical HPV16 infection that either progressed to CIN3+ or cleared (not recorded which). The sequenced material came from blood buffy coat.

CDR3 bases read: TGCAGTGCTAGTTTAGGGGGCAAGGAGACC. Protein: CSASLGGKET. The whole CDR3 sequence is CSASLGGKETQYF. This chain connects TRBV20-1 to TRBJ2-5, with 7 bases aligning to TRBD1. The CDR3 end falls 3 residues outside the read, so it is completed with the germline J gene. Germline CDR1 reads DFQATT; CDR2 reads SNEGSKA (reference sequence). The CDR3 runs 13 residues. After removal of 3 bases from V and 5 bases from J, the junction contained 6 bases not matched to a gene.